This is a list of T cell receptor beta chains from one sample in a study of identical twins' blood T cells. One entry per CDR3 protein results from TCRdb running MiXCR on the 5' RACE reads. The sample consists of around 380,000 distinct CDR3 sequences, about 28% of them appearing once. Material for sequencing was PBMCs. The receptors were sampled from a woman between 18 and 49 years old in good health. Both conserved end residues are part of each CDR3. A D gene is named only where the DNA matches it firmly. Size is omitted from some rows. Given values are once, few, many or a class for expanded clones.

size | J | D | V | CDR3 | DNA
- | TRBJ2-2 | - | TRBV14 | CASSQARRTGELFF | TGTGCCAGCAGCCAAGCCCGCCGGACCGGGGAGCTGTTTTTT
- | TRBJ1-2 | TRBD1 | TRBV6-5 | CASSYGDRRQICGYTF | TGTGCCAGCAGTTACGGGGACAGGCGCCAGATCTGTGGCTACACCTTC
- | TRBJ1-2 | - | TRBV12-3/TRBV12-4 | CASRPDTNPYGYTF | TGTGCCAGCAGACCGGACACAAACCCCTATGGCTACACCTTC
few | TRBJ1-1 | - | TRBV7-9 | CASSSPGAVDTEAFF | TGTGCCAGCAGCTCTCCAGGGGCCGTGGACACTGAAGCTTTCTTT
few | TRBJ1-5 | - | TRBV10-3 | CAISEAGNQPQHF | TGTGCCATCAGTGAGGCAGGCAATCAGCCCCAGCATTTT
- | TRBJ1-4 | - | TRBV6-5 | CASRHTRTSNEKLFF | TGTGCCAGCAGACATACCCGGACTTCTAATGAAAAACTGTTTTTT
- | TRBJ1-5 | - | TRBV28 | CASSFQGSNQPQHF | TGTGCCAGCAGTTTTCAGGGTAGCAATCAGCCCCAGCATTTT
- | TRBJ2-6 | - | TRBV3-1 | CASSYRQVPPNVLTF | TGTGCCAGCAGCTACAGACAGGTCCCACCTAACGTCCTGACTTTC
many | TRBJ2-2 | - | TRBV2 | CASIDFNTGELFF | TGTGCCAGCATTGATTTCAACACCGGGGAGCTGTTTTTT
- | TRBJ1-5 | TRBD1 | TRBV7-9 | CASSFGQGSAPQHF | TGTGCCAGCAGCTTCGGACAGGGGAGTGCGCCCCAGCATTTT
- | TRBJ2-1 | - | TRBV18 | CASSPTREEQFF | TGTGCCAGCTCCCCGACTAGGGAAGAGCAGTTCTTC
- | TRBJ2-6 | - | TRBV11-2 | CASSWNSGANVLTF | TGTGCCAGCAGCTGGAACTCTGGGGCCAACGTCCTGACTTTC
- | TRBJ2-1 | - | TRBV11-3 | CASGWLGALNEQFF | TGTGCCAGCGGCTGGTTGGGGGCATTGAATGAGCAGTTCTTC
- | TRBJ2-3 | - | TRBV5-1 | CASSLLAVSTDTQYF | TGCGCCAGCAGCTTGTTAGCGGTGAGCACAGATACGCAGTATTTT
- | TRBJ2-2 | TRBD1 | TRBV29-1 | CSVYGTGPSGELFF | TGCAGCGTTTACGGGACAGGACCCTCCGGGGAGCTGTTTTTT
- | TRBJ2-7 | TRBD2 | TRBV29-1 | CSAADGTSGSYEQYF | TGCAGCGCCGCGGATGGGACTAGCGGGAGCTACGAGCAGTACTTC
many | TRBJ1-6 | - | TRBV10-3 | CAISESDGTPLHF | TGTGCCATCAGTGAGTCGGATGGTACACCCCTCCACTTT
- | TRBJ1-1 | TRBD1 | TRBV5-1 | CASSFSQGATANTEAFF | TGCGCCAGCAGTTTTTCTCAGGGGGCGACTGCGAACACTGAAGCTTTCTTT
few | TRBJ2-7 | - | TRBV19 | CASSIVRDYEQYF | TGTGCCAGTAGTATAGTTCGGGACTACGAGCAGTACTTC
many | TRBJ2-3 | - | TRBV2 | CASSETRGLKNTQYF | TGTGCCAGCAGTGAGACCAGGGGCCTGAAAAATACGCAGTATTTT
- | TRBJ2-5 | - | TRBV20-1 | CSLAHGETQYF | TGCAGCCTAGCGCATGGGGAGACCCAGTACTTC
- | TRBJ1-2 | TRBD1 | TRBV10-3 | CAISSRTGDVYGYTF | TGTGCCATCAGTTCCCGGACAGGGGATGTCTATGGCTACACCTTC
- | TRBJ2-3 | - | TRBV6-4 | CASSETSVWPDTQYF | TGTGCCAGCAGTGAGACTAGTGTGTGGCCAGATACGCAGTATTTT
- | TRBJ1-2 | TRBD1 | TRBV7-9 | CASSFGTGKIRGYTF | TGTGCCAGCAGCTTTGGGACAGGGAAAATCCGTGGCTACACCTTC
- | TRBJ2-5 | - | TRBV11-2 | CASSLSSFGYVTEETQYF | TGTGCCAGCAGCTTAAGCTCCTTTGGCTACGTTACCGAAGAGACCCAGTACTTC
- | TRBJ2-2 | - | TRBV21-1 | CASSSGTGGNTGELFF | TGTGCCAGCAGCTCAGGGACAGGGGGCAACACCGGGGAGCTGTTTTTT
- | TRBJ2-7 | - | TRBV29-1 | CSVVGTETYEQYF | TGCAGCGTTGTCGGGACGGAGACCTACGAGCAGTACTTC
- | TRBJ1-1 | - | TRBV7-6 | CASSFLIRDVNTEAFF | TGTGCCAGCAGCTTTTTGATACGGGACGTGAACACTGAAGCCTTCTTT
few | TRBJ2-1 | TRBD2 | TRBV20-1 | CSARDLRGSYNEQFF | TGCAGTGCTAGAGATCTGCGGGGGAGTTACAATGAGCAGTTCTTC
- | TRBJ1-1 | - | TRBV29-1 | CSVDDTEAFF | TGCAGCGTTGATGATACTGAAGCTTTCTTT
few | TRBJ1-1 | - | TRBV28 | CASRSTVLYTEAFF | TGTGCCAGCAGGTCAACAGTTCTTTATACTGAAGCTTTCTTT
few | TRBJ1-2 | - | TRBV12-3/TRBV12-4 | CASSPDSRRGGYTF | TGTGCCAGCAGTCCAGACAGCCGAAGGGGTGGCTACACCTTC
few | TRBJ1-1 | - | TRBV5-1 | CASSLSWGFGGAFF | TGCGCCAGCAGCTTGTCATGGGGGTTCGGAGGAGCTTTCTTT
- | TRBJ1-2 | TRBD1 | TRBV27 | CASSSLRTGGAISGYTF | TGTGCCAGCAGTTCCCTCCGGACAGGGGGTGCTATAAGTGGCTACACCTTC
few | TRBJ2-3 | - | TRBV4-3 | CASSQALASSTDTQYF | TGCGCCAGCAGCCAAGCATTAGCGTCTAGCACAGATACGCAGTATTTT
- | TRBJ2-1 | TRBD2 | TRBV5-1 | CASSGSSGTAYNEQFF | TGCGCCAGCAGCGGCAGTAGCGGGACCGCCTACAATGAGCAGTTCTTC